This T cell receptor (beta chain) was profiled in a study of shared clonotypes between healthy human individuals (dated by TCRdb to the early 2020s). With respect to the entire study: The cohort comprised two women and a few men aged 18 to 49 years. For each donor, three plates each were used for CD4 naive and CD4 memory, two plates were used for CD8 naive, and one plate was used for CD8 memory. To estimate repertoire size and how much clonotype sharing occurs between individuals, the study deeply sequenced the blood TCR repertoires of roughly 5 healthy adults. To increase sequencing depth and limit assay-specific biases, TCR repertoire library preparation and sequencing were carried out by different laboratories using diverse techniques. Between about 0.94 and 10 billion PBMCs per donor were obtained by leukapheresis.

CD8 naive samples consisted of CD45RO-negative cells that were positively selected for CCR7, yielding a CD45RA+CCR7+ population without TemRA cells. Healthy HIV-negative adults with no recently reported acute infections or vaccinations were included as donors. Every donor was a Caucasian adult residing in Nashville, Tennessee, USA. After blood collection by leukapheresis, PBMCs were isolated using Ficoll-Histopaque density gradient centrifugation and then cryopreserved in the vapor phase of liquid nitrogen. Analytical flow cytometry was used to check the purity and quantity of every magnetically sorted T cell population. Genomic DNA was isolated from every sorted fraction and measured by UV absorbance on a Nanodrop 2000c. The research as a whole found: Clonotypes shared by all four sorted-subset donors showed higher generation probabilities than non-shared clonotypes. Incomplete sequencing was indicated by rarefaction of sorted-subset datasets, despite the large sequencing depth. Naive subsets generally had larger estimated clonotype richness than memory subsets. Sampling was restricted to blood, and TCR repertoires in tissues likely differ from the TCR repertoires found in blood. Roughly 5.2% of naive CD4, roughly 3.6% of naive CD8, around 2.3% of memory CD4, and less than 0.45% of memory CD8 clonotypes were shared across a few donors. Based on pairwise subsampling, the degree of clonotype sharing among donors was expected to be affected by sequencing depth. Because the study included a small number of donors, the genetic and exposure-history diversity represented was limited.

Worth noting for this clone: No antigen is known for it. The sample holds no much larger clone one base away, and base qualities are not on file. This same CDR3 is encoded by further DNA sequences in the sample.

Using the deep immunoSEQ assay, multiplex PCR amplified TCR CDR3 regions from genomic DNA. For each cell subset, the extracted genomic DNA was distributed evenly across all wells of several immunoSEQ 96-well plates, and each plate served as one replicate. Each replicate PCR for sorted subsets received approximately 200 ng genomic DNA, equal to roughly 30,000 T cell genomes. Purified libraries were measured with a Qubit 3.0 fluorometer, size-checked on a Bioanalyzer 2100, and measured again with the KAPA Library Quantification kit. Each immunoSEQ 96-well plate was sequenced on its own single-read 150-cycle Illumina NextSeq 550 flow cell. As for the original processing: Because only junctional sequences without quality scores were contained in the immunoSEQ output, filtering matching that applied to full-length reads could not be performed. To assign V/J genes and CDR3, sequences were annotated using PyIR, a Python wrapper for IgBLAST v1.9, with IMGT germline references. Any read was removed if the V/J assignment was weak (E-value above 1e-6), the CDR3 was missing, or the read contained stop codons, out-of-frame junctions, or ambiguous translated residues. V3J clonotypes were defined as sequences sharing an identical inferred V gene, J gene, and CDR3 amino acid sequence. The percentage overlap between two repertoires was calculated by dividing the number of shared unique clonotypes by the size of the smaller repertoire. Three approaches were used to assess repertoire richness: RTK rarefaction, the Chao1 estimator, and Recon v2.1 estimates of unobserved clonotypes. Generation probabilities for all TCRbeta clonotypes obtained by the gDNA method from four donors were computed using OLGA. This is the immuneACCESS table as TCRdb keeps it, with only in-frame sequences that have V and J called. A part of the clones is gone; compared with another copy, unresolved V genes explain less than half, and the rest is unexplained. V and J calls and clone size are as listed in that table; D and trimming were resolved from the DNA. In all, the sample holds around 2,000,000 clones, and approximately 94% of those were seen once. The ten largest make up around 1.1% of the sample.

The sample taken for sequencing was naive CD8+ T cells sorted from blood. This specimen's cell subset or site label, interpreted: CD45RA+CCR7+. This sequence originates from a young man in good health.

The nucleotide sequence reads as follows: TGTGCCAGCAGCGTAGAGGGGTTGAATTCACCCCTCCACTTT. Its protein reads: CASSVEGLNSPLHF. The chain links TRBV9 with TRBJ1-6; TRBD1 could be the D gene, as 5 bases match. CDR1 SGDLS and CDR2 YYNGEE were looked up in the germline V gene. From the cysteine through the phenylalanine, the CDR3 covers 14 amino acids. The only DNA kept is the CDR3, 42 bases in frame from the first base. V is shortened by 0 bases, J by 7 bases, and the region joining them spans 8 bases.